The 4 T cell receptor beta chains in this list originate from one sample, sequenced in a study of TIL therapy for anti-PD-1-resistant metastatic lung cancer. This was the immunoSEQ v3 assay. The protocol was immunoSEQ multiplex PCR, while the TCRdb copy is restricted to in-frame clones and leaves out a portion. The table has approximately 50,000 clones, roughly 77% seen once; the top ten hold about 2.7%. Time point: pre-treatment sample, taken before nivolumab and TIL therapy. The sequencing used blood, collected at baseline. These receptors were obtained from a person aged 25 to 85 with non-small cell lung cancer.

The chain is built from TRBV4-3 and TRBJ1-6, with D tentatively TRBD1 (6 bases). Germline CDR1 and CDR2: LGHNA and YSLEER. The CDR3 is 16 residues long. The V and J ends lost 0 bases and 5 bases respectively, with 11 bases between them. DNA of the CDR3: TGCGCCAGCAGCCAAGATGGGACAAATAATAATTCACCCCTCCACTTT. Residues: CASSQDGTNNNSPLHF.

This clone came up once. This chain links TRBV11-2 with TRBJ1-4; 7 bases map to TRBD1. There are 15 residues in the CDR3. The junction had 9 bases not matched to a gene; V was cut back by 3 bases and J by 8 bases. Germline V gene sequence: CDR1 SGHAT, CDR2 FQNNGV. The CDR3 sequence: CASSFMGGGGEKLFF. The CDR3 DNA reads as TGTGCCAGCAGCTTCATGGGAGGGGGCGGCGAAAAACTGTTTTTT.

Only one count was recorded for this clone. The V and J genes are TRBV4-2 and TRBJ2-7, with 7 bases lining up with TRBD2. J lost 2 bases, V lost 1 base, and 11 bases had no gene match. From germline, CDR1 is LGHNA and CDR2 YNFKEQ. This CDR3 spans 17 amino acids. CDR3 DNA sequence: TGTGCCAGCAGCCAAGTTATGACGAGCGGGGCCCCCTACGAGCAGTACTTC. Encoded protein: CASSQVMTSGAPYEQYF.

The J gene is TRBJ2-7, the V gene TRBV7-2; TRBD1 might be the D (7 bases). Trimming stripped 4 bases from V and 0 bases from J, with 10 bases between. Per germline, CDR1 SGHTA and CDR2 FQGNSA. The CDR3 consists of 14 residues. This chain's CDR3 is CASSSQGGSYEQYF. The CDR3 coding sequence is TGTGCCAGCAGCTCCCAGGGGGGCTCCTACGAGCAGTACTTC.